Below are 2 T cell receptor beta chains sequenced from a single sample in a study of T cells after yellow fever vaccination. TCRdb re-called the 5' RACE reads with MiXCR, one entry per CDR3 protein. The sample has 150,000 to 200,000 distinct CDR3 sequences; approximately 11% are singletons. Here the sequenced sample was CD8+ T cells sorted from PBMCs, taken 15 days after the yellow fever booster vaccination. These receptor sequences come from a man younger than 30 who received the YFV17D yellow fever vaccine.

This chain links TRBV15 with TRBJ2-1, with D hard to call. The germline V gene has CDR1 LNHNV and CDR2 YYDKDF (reference sequence). CDR3 size: 14 residues. Between the trimmed V and J ends, which lost 1 base and 9 bases, there was a span of 13 bases. Here the CDR3 reads CATSRARVGTEQFF. The DNA of the CDR3 is TGTGCCACCAGCAGAGCTAGGGTTGGCACTGAGCAGTTCTTC.

This clonotype was found a few times. This sequence joins TRBV12-3 or TRBV12-4 and TRBJ2-3; D remains unclear. The CDR3 sequence is 13 residues long. Trimming removed 7 bases from V and 1 base from J, with 9 bases in between. The CDR3: CASTWTRTDTQYF. The DNA for the CDR3 is TGTGCCAGCACATGGACGCGCACAGATACGCAGTATTTT.